The 17 T cell receptor beta chains listed next were all sequenced from one sample in a study of human T cells and chemical hapten exposure. A single record per CDR3 protein comes from TCRdb applying MiXCR to the RACE reads. The sample records around 120,000 distinct CDR3 sequences, 13% being singletons. Indicated time point: pre-sensitization, week 0. Treatment denoted: therapeutic diphenylcyclopropenone sensitization with weekly scalp DPC. Sequencing used whole blood, obtained in connection with sensitization to the hapten diphenylcyclopropenone (DPC). These receptors originate from a woman under 30 with alopecia areata. Some clones in this sample may be carry-over from other donors' samples.

This clonotype was counted only a few times. The chain joins TRBV11-2 to TRBJ1-1; 10 positions agree with TRBD1. The CDR3 is made up of 20 amino acids. Germline V lookup: CDR1 SGHAT, CDR2 FQNNGV. V gave up 5 bases and J gave up 4 bases; unmatched junction bases: 22. The CDR3 DNA reads as TGTGCCAGCAGCCGCCCGCGACGCGGGACAGGGGAGGGAGGTAGCACTGAAGCTTTCTTT. Translation gives CASSRPRRGTGEGGSTEAFF.

Only a few counts were recorded for this clonotype. The rearrangement uses TRBV6-1 and TRBJ1-6, with a possible D match to TRBD1 (6 bases). V shed 3 bases and J shed 9 bases, with 15 bases lying between them. The CDR3 sequence is 15 residues long. Germline V lookup: CDR1 MNHNS, CDR2 SASEGT. Here the CDR3 DNA reads TGTGCCAGCAGTGAGAAGTGGAGAGGGGGTTCACCCCTCCACTTT. This encodes CASSEKWRGGSPLHF.

The chain carries TRBV29-1 and TRBJ1-2; tentatively, D is TRBD1 (6 bases). With 5 bases removed from V and 2 bases from J, the gap between germline ends came to 9 bases. Germline values: CDR1 SQVTM, CDR2 ANQGSEA. The CDR3 spans 12 residues. The CDR3 sequence is CSVRDRNYGYTF. The CDR3 DNA follows: TGCAGCGTTCGTGACAGGAACTATGGCTACACCTTC.

The J gene is TRBJ1-1, the V gene TRBV4-3; maybe TRBD1 (5 bases). The CDR3 length is 12 residues. Germline V lookup: CDR1 LGHNA, CDR2 YSLEER. V was cut by 5 bases and J by 6 bases, with 10 bases left in between. Here the CDR3 reads CASSIQGAEAFF. CDR3 nucleotides: TGCGCCAGCAGCATTCAGGGCGCTGAAGCTTTCTTT.

In DNA form, the CDR3 reads TGTGCCAGCAGCCCTTACTCCCCGGGACACCAGGTCAATGAGCAGTTCTTC. Its translation: CASSPYSPGHQVNEQFF. The rearrangement uses TRBV3-1 and TRBJ2-1, with D maybe TRBD1 (6 bases). The germline V gene has CDR1 LGHDT and CDR2 YNNKEL (reference sequence). V was cut by 4 bases and J by 6 bases, with 22 bases left in between. This CDR3 has 17 amino acids.

In its sample, this clonotype was seen many times. V and J are TRBV7-9 and TRBJ1-1, with D tentatively TRBD1 (6 bases). This CDR3 contains 13 residues. Trimming pared 7 bases from V and 5 bases from J, leaving 14 bases between. The germline V gene encodes CDR1 SEHNR and CDR2 FQNEAQ (reference sequence). CDR3 DNA sequence: TGTGCCAGCATAACAGGGTTTGGGACTGAAGCTTTCTTT. Amino acid sequence: CASITGFGTEAFF.

This clonotype is labeled as medium-sized (0.01 to 0.1%). V is TRBV6-5 and J is TRBJ1-1; tentatively, D is TRBD1 (5 bases). Germline V gives CDR1 MNHEY, CDR2 SVGAGI. The V gene lost 5 bases and the J gene lost 5 bases, with 24 bases spanning the gap. The CDR3 totals 17 residues. This CDR3 reads CASSKARKAGSGTEAFF. The DNA of the CDR3 is TGTGCCAGCAGTAAAGCCCGTAAAGCAGGGAGTGGGACTGAAGCTTTCTTT.

This clonotype has ten or more counts. The rearrangement links TRBV18 to TRBJ1-4; D remains ambiguous. Looked up from germline, CDR1 is KGHSH and CDR2 is LQKENI. Between the trimmed V and J ends, which lost 5 bases and 2 bases, there was a span of 12 bases. CDR3 length: 15 residues. The DNA of the CDR3 is TGTGCCAGCTCAGACCAAGATAGGACTAATGAAAAACTGTTTTTT. This sequence encodes CASSDQDRTNEKLFF.

This clonotype was seen ten or more times. This chain uses TRBV7-2 with TRBJ2-7; 13 nucleotides line up with TRBD2. The CDR3 contains 15 residues. The J segment lost 6 bases and the V segment lost 4 bases, leaving 6 bases of the junction unmatched. Germline V CDR1 and CDR2: SGHTA, FQGNSA. CDR3: CASSSTSGGAGEQYF. The CDR3 nucleotides are TGTGCCAGCAGCTCCACTAGCGGGGGGGCGGGCGAGCAGTACTTC.

This clonotype was detected only a few times. The chain has TRBV3-1 and TRBJ2-7; D perhaps matches TRBD2 (5 bases). This CDR3 has 12 amino acids. V was shortened by 7 bases and J by 7 bases, with 14 bases between the two germline ends. The V gene's germline CDR1 is LGHDT and CDR2 YNNKEL (reference sequence). The CDR3 bases are TGTGCCAGCAAACCGGGGAGTCGTGAGCAGTACTTC. It translates to CASKPGSREQYF.

The chain is built from TRBV19 and TRBJ2-6; TRBD2 aligns across 7 bases. This CDR3 has 18 residues. The ends lost 3 bases at V and 2 bases at J; junction bases unmatched: 10. Germline V gene sequence: CDR1 LNHDA, CDR2 SQIVND (reference sequence). CDR3 in DNA: TGTGCCAGTAGTATTGGCCCAGTGGGAGGGGCTGGGGCCAACGTCCTGACTTTC. As protein: CASSIGPVGGAGANVLTF.

The gene calls are TRBV7-2 and TRBJ2-3; 10 bases are a match to TRBD1. This CDR3 is 17 amino acids long. Germline trimming cut 5 bases from V and 0 bases from J; bases unmatched to any gene: 8. Germline assignment: CDR1 SGHTA and CDR2 FQGNSA. CDR3 nucleotides: TGTGCCAGCAGCCAGATAGGGACAGGGGCTAGCACAGATACGCAGTATTTT. Protein: CASSQIGTGASTDTQYF.

The chain is built from TRBV7-8 and TRBJ2-5, with 7 bases lining up with TRBD2. Germline V CDR1 and CDR2: SGHVS, FQNEAQ. The CDR3 has 16 amino acids. The J segment lost 1 base and the V segment lost 2 bases, leaving 7 bases of the junction unmatched. The CDR3 reads CASSLLGGTIQETQYF. The CDR3 DNA follows: TGTGCCAGCAGCTTACTGGGGGGGACCATCCAAGAGACCCAGTACTTC.

The V gene is TRBV6-5, the J gene TRBJ2-2; TRBD1 aligns across 8 bases. This CDR3 is built from 16 residues. J lost 2 bases, V lost 5 bases, and 7 bases had no gene match. The germline V gene encodes CDR1 MNHEY and CDR2 SVGAGI. The CDR3 loop is CASSRATGGNTGELFF. The CDR3, as DNA: TGTGCCAGCAGTCGCGCCACAGGGGGAAACACCGGGGAGCTGTTTTTT.

The chain combines TRBV6-1 with TRBJ2-3; the D is unclear. The CDR3 is 14 residues long. Trimming took 1 base from V and 3 from J, leaving 8 bases between them. Germline-derived CDR1 and CDR2 are MNHNS and SASEGT. CDR3 sequence: CASSEVVRTDTQYF. CDR3 nucleotide sequence: TGTGCCAGCAGTGAAGTGGTCCGTACAGATACGCAGTATTTT.

This clonotype was counted a few times. The gene calls are TRBV7-2 and TRBJ1-2; 10 nucleotides agree with TRBD1. V was clipped by 5 bases and J by 4 bases; unmatched bases: 10. Per germline, CDR1 SGHTA and CDR2 FQGNSA. The CDR3 sequence is 16 residues long. The DNA of the CDR3 is TGTGCCAGCAGCCCCGCCGGGACAGGGGAGGGCTATGGCTACACCTTC. Translating it yields CASSPAGTGEGYGYTF.

The chain joins TRBV28 to TRBJ2-2; D may be TRBD1 (5 bases). V was shortened by 3 bases and J by 7 bases, with 12 bases between the two germline ends. This CDR3 comprises 14 residues. CDR1 is MDHEN and CDR2 is SYDVKM in the germline V gene. CDR3 amino acids: CASSLVQGNGELFF. In nucleotides, the CDR3 is TGTGCCAGCAGTTTGGTTCAGGGAAACGGGGAGCTGTTTTTT.